The clone carrying this TCR beta chain was observed a handful of times. No antigen is known for it. These data originate in a study of cytomegalovirus exposure and HLA in healthy donors. The PCR made use of 60 Vbeta and 13 Jbeta primers. Profiled with immunoSEQ multiplex PCR; TCRdb holds only in-frame clones, not every one. The top ten clones hold roughly 2.7% of a sample with 100,000 or so clones, around three quarters of them seen once. Germline V gene lookup returns CDR1 LGHNT and CDR2 FRNRAP. There are 16 residues in the CDR3. V was pared by 0 bases and J by 6 bases, with 17 bases between. Study-level findings and limits: TCR beta V segments were, for the most part, productive about 87% or about 30% of the time in an earlier analysis.

This chain links TRBV12-5 with TRBJ1-2, with a weak D call TRBD1 (6 bases). The sequence derives from a man over 45 in good health and CMV-seropositive. The source material was PBMCs. The CDR3 spells CASGLVPTGQGHGYTF. The CDR3, as DNA: TGTGCTAGTGGTTTGGTACCCACGGGACAAGGCCATGGCTACACCTTC. Drawing the rest from reference TRBV12-5 and TRBJ1-2, the complete variable domain is DARVTQTPRHKVTEMGQEVTMRCQPILGHNTVFWYRQTMMQGLELLAYFRNRAPLDDSGMPKDRFSAEMPDATLATLKIQPSEPRDSAVYFCASGLVPTGQGHGYTFGSGTRLTVV.